Reported below is one TCR beta chain. Its cognate antigen is unknown. Trimming removed 3 bases from V and 5 bases from J, with 10 bases in between. Germline CDR1 and CDR2: WSHSY and SAAADI. This CDR3 is 13 amino acids long. The sample belongs to a study of TIL therapy for anti-PD-1-resistant metastatic lung cancer. Looking at the study overall: By whole-exome sequencing, median non-synonymous tumor mutation burden was around 1.5 mutations per megabase. Regarding the study as a whole: The cohort had more treatment-naive, never-smoker and oncogene-addicted patients than typical.

The libraries were made with immunoSEQ v3. Libraries were prepared by immunoSEQ multiplex PCR; TCRdb keeps only in-frame clonotypes and omits some of them. Among some 11,000 clones listed, about three fifths were seen once. The time point: pre-treatment sample, taken before nivolumab and TIL therapy. The tumor samples were excised metastases, mostly pleural nodules or supraclavicular lymph nodes. The TCR comes from a person between 25 and 79 years old with non-small cell lung cancer. This specimen was tumor tissue, taken at baseline. The chain is built from TRBV10-2 and TRBJ1-1, with unresolved D. In DNA form, the CDR3 reads TGCGCCAGCAGTGATTGGTTTGCAACTGAAGCTTTCTTT. Its translation is CASSDWFATEAFF.